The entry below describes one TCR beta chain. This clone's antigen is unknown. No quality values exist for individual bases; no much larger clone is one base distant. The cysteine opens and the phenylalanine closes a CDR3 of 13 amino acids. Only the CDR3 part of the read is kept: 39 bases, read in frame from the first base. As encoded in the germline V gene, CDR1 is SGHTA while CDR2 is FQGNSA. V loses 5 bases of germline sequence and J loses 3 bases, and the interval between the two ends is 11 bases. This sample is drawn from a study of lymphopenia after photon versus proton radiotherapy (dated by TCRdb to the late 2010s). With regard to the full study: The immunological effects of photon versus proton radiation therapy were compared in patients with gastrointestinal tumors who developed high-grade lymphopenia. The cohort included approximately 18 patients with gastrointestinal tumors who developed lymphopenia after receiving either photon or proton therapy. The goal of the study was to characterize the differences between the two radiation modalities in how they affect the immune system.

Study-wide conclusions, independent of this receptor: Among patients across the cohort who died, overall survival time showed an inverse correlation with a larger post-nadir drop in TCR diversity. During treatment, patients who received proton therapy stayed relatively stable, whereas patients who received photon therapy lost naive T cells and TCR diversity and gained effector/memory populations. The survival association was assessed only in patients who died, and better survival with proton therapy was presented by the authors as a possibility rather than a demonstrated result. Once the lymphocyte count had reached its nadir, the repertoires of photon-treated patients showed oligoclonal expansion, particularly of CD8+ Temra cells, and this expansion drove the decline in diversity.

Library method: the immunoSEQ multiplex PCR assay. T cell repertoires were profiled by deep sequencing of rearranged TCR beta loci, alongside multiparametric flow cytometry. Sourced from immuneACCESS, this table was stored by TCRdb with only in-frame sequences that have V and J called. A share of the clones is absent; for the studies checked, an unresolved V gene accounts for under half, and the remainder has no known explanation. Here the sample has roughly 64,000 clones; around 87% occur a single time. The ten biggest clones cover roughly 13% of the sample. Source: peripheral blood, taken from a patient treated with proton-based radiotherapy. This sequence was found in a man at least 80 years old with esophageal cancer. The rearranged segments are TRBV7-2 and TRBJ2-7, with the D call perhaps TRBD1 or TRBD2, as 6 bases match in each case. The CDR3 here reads CASSPRGGYEQYF. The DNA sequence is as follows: TGTGCCAGCAGCCCCAGGGGAGGCTACGAGCAGTACTTC. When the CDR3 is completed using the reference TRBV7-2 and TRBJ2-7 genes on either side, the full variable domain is GAGVSQSPSNKVTEKGKDVELRCDPISGHTALYWYRQSLGQGLEFLIYFQGNSAPDKSGLPSDRFSAERTGGSVSTLTIQRTQQEDSAVYLCASSPRGGYEQYFGPGTRLTVT.